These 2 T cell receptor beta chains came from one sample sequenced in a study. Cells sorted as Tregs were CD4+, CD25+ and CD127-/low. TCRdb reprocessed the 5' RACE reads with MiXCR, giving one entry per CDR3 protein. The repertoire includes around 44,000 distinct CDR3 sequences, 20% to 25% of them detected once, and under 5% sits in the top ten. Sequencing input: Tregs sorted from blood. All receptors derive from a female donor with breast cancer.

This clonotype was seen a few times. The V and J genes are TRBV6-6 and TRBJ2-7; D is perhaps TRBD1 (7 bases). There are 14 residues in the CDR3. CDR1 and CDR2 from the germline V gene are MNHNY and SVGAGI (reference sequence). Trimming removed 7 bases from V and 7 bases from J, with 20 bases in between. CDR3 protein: CASTMRGQFKEQYF. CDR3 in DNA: TGTGCCAGCACCATGCGGGGACAGTTTAAGGAGCAGTACTTC.

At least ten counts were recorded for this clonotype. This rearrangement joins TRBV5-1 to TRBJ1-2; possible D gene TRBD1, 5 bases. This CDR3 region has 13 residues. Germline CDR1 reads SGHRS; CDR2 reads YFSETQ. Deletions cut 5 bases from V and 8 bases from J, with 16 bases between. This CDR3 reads CASRADSKAGYTF. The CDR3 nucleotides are TGCGCCAGCAGGGCAGACAGCAAGGCCGGCTACACCTTC.